The 16 T cell receptor beta chains listed next were all sequenced from one sample in a study of response to subunit inactivated influenza vaccine (dated by TCRdb to 2016 to 2018). The library was generated by RT-PCR. TCRdb names Illumina HiSeq 2500 as the instrument used. Through fastp at Q25 and MiXCR, TCRdb rebuilt clones from the public reads, retaining in-frame beta chains. CDR3 protein sequences are deduplicated, and each keeps its most common genes and DNA. The sample table lists 590,000 or so distinct CDR3 sequences, approximately 14% of them with a count of one. In total, the top ten clones hold less than 8.5% of the sample. This material consisted of PBMCs from blood, taken 14 days before vaccination. Receptors originate from a man aged 50-60 years who received an inactivated influenza vaccine. Donor details come from another sample of the same person, matched by shared clones.

The rearrangement joins TRBV27 to TRBJ2-2; D gene ambiguous. The germline V gene encodes CDR1 MNHEY and CDR2 SMNVEV (reference sequence). V lost 5 bases and J lost 9, with 22 bases in between. This CDR3 spans 16 amino acids. The CDR3 DNA is TGTGCCAGCAGTCCCCTTGATGGTGCACCGATGAGGGAGCTGTTTTTT. Translated: CASSPLDGAPMRELFF.

This clonotype was detected a few times. CDR3 in DNA: TGTGCCAGCAGTCATACAGGGGGTGATCAGCCCCAGCATTTT. It encodes CASSHTGGDQPQHF. V gene TRBV12-3 or TRBV12-4 combines with J gene TRBJ1-5, with TRBD1 matching 8 bases. The CDR3 has 14 residues. After removal of 5 bases from V and 5 bases from J, the junction contained 5 bases not matched to a gene.

V usage is TRBV10-3 and J usage is TRBJ1-2; 7 nucleotides align to TRBD1. This CDR3 contains 13 residues. Germline V gene sequence: CDR1 ENHRY, CDR2 SYGVKD. With 6 bases clipped from V and 2 bases from J, the junction kept 3 bases outside the gene matches. CDR3 region: CAIREGQNYGYTF. Written as DNA, the CDR3 is TGTGCCATCAGAGAGGGACAGAACTATGGCTACACCTTC.

This clonotype has at least ten counts. The chain links TRBV7-2 to TRBJ2-5; 8 nucleotides line up with TRBD2. The CDR3 covers 15 residues. V lost 3 bases and J lost 5; bases outside the gene matches: 8. Looked up from germline, CDR1 is SGHTA and CDR2 is FQGNSA. In nucleotides, the CDR3 is TGTGCCAGCAGCTTGGTAGCGGGGACGCGGGAGACCCAGTACTTC. It encodes CASSLVAGTRETQYF.

This clonotype was picked up many times. This chain uses TRBV20-1 with TRBJ2-7; 9 bases agree with TRBD2. There are 15 residues in the CDR3. Germline assignment: CDR1 DFQATT and CDR2 SNEGSKA (reference sequence). J was trimmed by 4 bases and V by 0 bases; bases with no gene match: 7. The CDR3 nucleotides read TGCAGTGCTAGAGATTCTAGCGGGATGAGGTACGAGCAGTACTTC. This encodes CSARDSSGMRYEQYF.

This chain links TRBV25-1 with TRBJ2-7; a weak D match, TRBD1 (6 bases). This CDR3 spans 16 amino acids. Germline lookup yields CDR1 MGHDK and CDR2 SYGVNS. Trimming took off 0 bases at V and 5 bases at J, with 17 bases between the two ends. This CDR3 reads CASSEYWTEKNHEQYF. The CDR3 bases are TGTGCCAGCAGTGAATATTGGACAGAAAAGAACCACGAGCAGTACTTC.

The chain employs TRBV28 and TRBJ2-7, with 10 nucleotides matching TRBD2. The CDR3 spans 16 residues. From germline, CDR1 is MDHEN and CDR2 SYDVKM. V shed 3 bases, J shed 4 bases, and the junction held 9 bases outside the gene matches. CDR3 DNA sequence: TGTGCCAGCAGTTTGGTTACTAGCGGGAAAAATTACGAGCAGTACTTC. Translation gives CASSLVTSGKNYEQYF.

This clonotype has more than one count but fewer than ten. The J gene is TRBJ2-3, the V gene TRBV4-3; 11 bases line up with TRBD2. The germline V gene encodes CDR1 LGHNA and CDR2 YSLEER. V shed 0 bases and J 2 bases; nucleotides not matched to a gene: 4. CDR3 length: 17 amino acids. This chain's CDR3 is CASSQEASGRPTDTQYF. The CDR3 coding sequence is TGCGCCAGCAGCCAAGAGGCTAGCGGGAGGCCCACAGATACGCAGTATTTT.

V usage is TRBV12-3 or TRBV12-4 and J usage is TRBJ2-7; weak D call: TRBD1 (6 bases). This CDR3 comprises 15 residues. V was shortened by 6 bases and J by 0 bases, with 15 bases between the two germline ends. The chain's CDR3 is CASSSDRQPSYEQYF. The DNA for the CDR3 is TGTGCCAGCAGCTCAGACAGGCAACCCTCCTACGAGCAGTACTTC.

About this clonotype: The germline gene is not matched at one end of the junction; a read error may be the cause. The rearrangement links TRBV12-3 or TRBV12-4 to TRBJ2-2; D may be TRBD1 or TRBD2 (5 bases each). This CDR3 region has 15 residues. The CDR3 region is CASRSPGPDTGELFF. CDR3 DNA sequence: TGTGCCAGCCGGAGTCCTGGACCGGACACCGGGGAGTTGTTTTTT.

This clonotype was seen only a few times. The chain recombines TRBV28 with TRBJ1-2; D might be TRBD1 (5 bases). Between the trimmed V and J ends, which lost 2 bases and 3 bases, there was a span of 10 bases. The CDR3 is 14 amino acids. Per the germline V gene, CDR1 is MDHEN and CDR2 is SYDVKM. For the CDR3, the DNA is TGTGCCAGCAGTTTAGGCGCAGGGTACTATGGCTACACCTTC. Translated, it gives CASSLGAGYYGYTF.

The chain employs TRBV29-1 and TRBJ2-1, with 11 nucleotides matching TRBD2. J gave up 3 bases and V 3 bases, and 4 bases lay outside the gene matches. The CDR3 consists of 15 residues. Germline lookup yields CDR1 SQVTM and CDR2 ANQGSEA. The CDR3 here is CSVDPSGGNYNEQFF. In DNA, the CDR3 is TGCAGCGTTGACCCTAGCGGGGGGAACTACAATGAGCAGTTCTTC.

This clonotype showed up just a few times. V gene TRBV11-2 combines with J gene TRBJ2-5, with 9 bases lining up with TRBD1. V lost 2 bases and J lost 6; bases outside the gene matches: 7. The CDR3 spans 15 residues. Per the germline V gene, CDR1 is SGHAT and CDR2 is FQNNGV. CDR3 DNA: TGTGCCAGCAGCTTATCTCCGGGACAGGGAAAGACCCAGTACTTC. Its translation is CASSLSPGQGKTQYF.

This clonotype appeared many times. V and J are TRBV5-1 and TRBJ2-2, with D unclear. CDR3 length: 13 residues. The V end was cut by 0 bases, the J end by 6 bases, with 6 bases between. Germline V lookup: CDR1 SGHRS, CDR2 YFSETQ. CDR3 in amino acids: CASSLAESGELFF. CDR3 nucleotides: TGCGCCAGCAGCTTGGCCGAGTCCGGGGAGCTGTTTTTT.

This clonotype has just one count. The rearrangement links TRBV6-1 to TRBJ2-1; D perhaps matches TRBD1 (5 bases). The CDR3 contains 16 residues. Trimming took off 1 base at V and 3 bases at J, with 13 bases between the two ends. Per the germline V gene, CDR1 is MNHNS and CDR2 is SASEGT. CDR3 region: CASSEVSGNHYNEQFF. In DNA form, the CDR3 reads TGTGCCAGCAGTGAAGTTTCAGGGAACCACTACAATGAGCAGTTCTTC.

This chain connects TRBV12-3 or TRBV12-4 to TRBJ2-7; D gene unclear. V shed 5 bases and J shed 5 bases, with 16 bases lying between them. This CDR3 has 14 residues. The CDR3, as DNA: TGTGCCAGCAGTCACCGGGTTAATGGAGACGAGCAGTACTTC. Translation: CASSHRVNGDEQYF.